This TCR beta chain was captured in a study of identical twins. Study outcomes and limitations: Beta clonotypes that were abundant in cord blood contained fewer insertions, a pattern absent from memory repertoires. Out-of-frame alpha sequences common to twins exhibited an excess of low generation probability.

Template switching added a universal primer site; cDNA carried unique molecular identifiers. TCRdb ran MiXCR on the 5' RACE reads and lists one entry per CDR3 protein. The profile shows 550,000 to 800,000 distinct CDR3 sequences, about 7% of them singletons. A word on this clonotype: Antigen unknown.

These data also formed part of another study, on yellow fever vaccine responses in identical twins.

The sample was PBMCs. The sequence came from a woman aged 18-29 years in good health.

CDR3 protein: CAITDGGSSYNEQFF. The CDR3 DNA reads as TGTGCCATAACGGACGGCGGTAGCTCCTACAATGAGCAGTTCTTC. The chain is built from TRBV10-3 and TRBJ2-1, with D hard to call. The CDR3 sequence is 15 residues long. Germline assignment: CDR1 ENHRY and CDR2 SYGVKD. V was cut by 9 bases and J by 0 bases, with 15 bases left in between.